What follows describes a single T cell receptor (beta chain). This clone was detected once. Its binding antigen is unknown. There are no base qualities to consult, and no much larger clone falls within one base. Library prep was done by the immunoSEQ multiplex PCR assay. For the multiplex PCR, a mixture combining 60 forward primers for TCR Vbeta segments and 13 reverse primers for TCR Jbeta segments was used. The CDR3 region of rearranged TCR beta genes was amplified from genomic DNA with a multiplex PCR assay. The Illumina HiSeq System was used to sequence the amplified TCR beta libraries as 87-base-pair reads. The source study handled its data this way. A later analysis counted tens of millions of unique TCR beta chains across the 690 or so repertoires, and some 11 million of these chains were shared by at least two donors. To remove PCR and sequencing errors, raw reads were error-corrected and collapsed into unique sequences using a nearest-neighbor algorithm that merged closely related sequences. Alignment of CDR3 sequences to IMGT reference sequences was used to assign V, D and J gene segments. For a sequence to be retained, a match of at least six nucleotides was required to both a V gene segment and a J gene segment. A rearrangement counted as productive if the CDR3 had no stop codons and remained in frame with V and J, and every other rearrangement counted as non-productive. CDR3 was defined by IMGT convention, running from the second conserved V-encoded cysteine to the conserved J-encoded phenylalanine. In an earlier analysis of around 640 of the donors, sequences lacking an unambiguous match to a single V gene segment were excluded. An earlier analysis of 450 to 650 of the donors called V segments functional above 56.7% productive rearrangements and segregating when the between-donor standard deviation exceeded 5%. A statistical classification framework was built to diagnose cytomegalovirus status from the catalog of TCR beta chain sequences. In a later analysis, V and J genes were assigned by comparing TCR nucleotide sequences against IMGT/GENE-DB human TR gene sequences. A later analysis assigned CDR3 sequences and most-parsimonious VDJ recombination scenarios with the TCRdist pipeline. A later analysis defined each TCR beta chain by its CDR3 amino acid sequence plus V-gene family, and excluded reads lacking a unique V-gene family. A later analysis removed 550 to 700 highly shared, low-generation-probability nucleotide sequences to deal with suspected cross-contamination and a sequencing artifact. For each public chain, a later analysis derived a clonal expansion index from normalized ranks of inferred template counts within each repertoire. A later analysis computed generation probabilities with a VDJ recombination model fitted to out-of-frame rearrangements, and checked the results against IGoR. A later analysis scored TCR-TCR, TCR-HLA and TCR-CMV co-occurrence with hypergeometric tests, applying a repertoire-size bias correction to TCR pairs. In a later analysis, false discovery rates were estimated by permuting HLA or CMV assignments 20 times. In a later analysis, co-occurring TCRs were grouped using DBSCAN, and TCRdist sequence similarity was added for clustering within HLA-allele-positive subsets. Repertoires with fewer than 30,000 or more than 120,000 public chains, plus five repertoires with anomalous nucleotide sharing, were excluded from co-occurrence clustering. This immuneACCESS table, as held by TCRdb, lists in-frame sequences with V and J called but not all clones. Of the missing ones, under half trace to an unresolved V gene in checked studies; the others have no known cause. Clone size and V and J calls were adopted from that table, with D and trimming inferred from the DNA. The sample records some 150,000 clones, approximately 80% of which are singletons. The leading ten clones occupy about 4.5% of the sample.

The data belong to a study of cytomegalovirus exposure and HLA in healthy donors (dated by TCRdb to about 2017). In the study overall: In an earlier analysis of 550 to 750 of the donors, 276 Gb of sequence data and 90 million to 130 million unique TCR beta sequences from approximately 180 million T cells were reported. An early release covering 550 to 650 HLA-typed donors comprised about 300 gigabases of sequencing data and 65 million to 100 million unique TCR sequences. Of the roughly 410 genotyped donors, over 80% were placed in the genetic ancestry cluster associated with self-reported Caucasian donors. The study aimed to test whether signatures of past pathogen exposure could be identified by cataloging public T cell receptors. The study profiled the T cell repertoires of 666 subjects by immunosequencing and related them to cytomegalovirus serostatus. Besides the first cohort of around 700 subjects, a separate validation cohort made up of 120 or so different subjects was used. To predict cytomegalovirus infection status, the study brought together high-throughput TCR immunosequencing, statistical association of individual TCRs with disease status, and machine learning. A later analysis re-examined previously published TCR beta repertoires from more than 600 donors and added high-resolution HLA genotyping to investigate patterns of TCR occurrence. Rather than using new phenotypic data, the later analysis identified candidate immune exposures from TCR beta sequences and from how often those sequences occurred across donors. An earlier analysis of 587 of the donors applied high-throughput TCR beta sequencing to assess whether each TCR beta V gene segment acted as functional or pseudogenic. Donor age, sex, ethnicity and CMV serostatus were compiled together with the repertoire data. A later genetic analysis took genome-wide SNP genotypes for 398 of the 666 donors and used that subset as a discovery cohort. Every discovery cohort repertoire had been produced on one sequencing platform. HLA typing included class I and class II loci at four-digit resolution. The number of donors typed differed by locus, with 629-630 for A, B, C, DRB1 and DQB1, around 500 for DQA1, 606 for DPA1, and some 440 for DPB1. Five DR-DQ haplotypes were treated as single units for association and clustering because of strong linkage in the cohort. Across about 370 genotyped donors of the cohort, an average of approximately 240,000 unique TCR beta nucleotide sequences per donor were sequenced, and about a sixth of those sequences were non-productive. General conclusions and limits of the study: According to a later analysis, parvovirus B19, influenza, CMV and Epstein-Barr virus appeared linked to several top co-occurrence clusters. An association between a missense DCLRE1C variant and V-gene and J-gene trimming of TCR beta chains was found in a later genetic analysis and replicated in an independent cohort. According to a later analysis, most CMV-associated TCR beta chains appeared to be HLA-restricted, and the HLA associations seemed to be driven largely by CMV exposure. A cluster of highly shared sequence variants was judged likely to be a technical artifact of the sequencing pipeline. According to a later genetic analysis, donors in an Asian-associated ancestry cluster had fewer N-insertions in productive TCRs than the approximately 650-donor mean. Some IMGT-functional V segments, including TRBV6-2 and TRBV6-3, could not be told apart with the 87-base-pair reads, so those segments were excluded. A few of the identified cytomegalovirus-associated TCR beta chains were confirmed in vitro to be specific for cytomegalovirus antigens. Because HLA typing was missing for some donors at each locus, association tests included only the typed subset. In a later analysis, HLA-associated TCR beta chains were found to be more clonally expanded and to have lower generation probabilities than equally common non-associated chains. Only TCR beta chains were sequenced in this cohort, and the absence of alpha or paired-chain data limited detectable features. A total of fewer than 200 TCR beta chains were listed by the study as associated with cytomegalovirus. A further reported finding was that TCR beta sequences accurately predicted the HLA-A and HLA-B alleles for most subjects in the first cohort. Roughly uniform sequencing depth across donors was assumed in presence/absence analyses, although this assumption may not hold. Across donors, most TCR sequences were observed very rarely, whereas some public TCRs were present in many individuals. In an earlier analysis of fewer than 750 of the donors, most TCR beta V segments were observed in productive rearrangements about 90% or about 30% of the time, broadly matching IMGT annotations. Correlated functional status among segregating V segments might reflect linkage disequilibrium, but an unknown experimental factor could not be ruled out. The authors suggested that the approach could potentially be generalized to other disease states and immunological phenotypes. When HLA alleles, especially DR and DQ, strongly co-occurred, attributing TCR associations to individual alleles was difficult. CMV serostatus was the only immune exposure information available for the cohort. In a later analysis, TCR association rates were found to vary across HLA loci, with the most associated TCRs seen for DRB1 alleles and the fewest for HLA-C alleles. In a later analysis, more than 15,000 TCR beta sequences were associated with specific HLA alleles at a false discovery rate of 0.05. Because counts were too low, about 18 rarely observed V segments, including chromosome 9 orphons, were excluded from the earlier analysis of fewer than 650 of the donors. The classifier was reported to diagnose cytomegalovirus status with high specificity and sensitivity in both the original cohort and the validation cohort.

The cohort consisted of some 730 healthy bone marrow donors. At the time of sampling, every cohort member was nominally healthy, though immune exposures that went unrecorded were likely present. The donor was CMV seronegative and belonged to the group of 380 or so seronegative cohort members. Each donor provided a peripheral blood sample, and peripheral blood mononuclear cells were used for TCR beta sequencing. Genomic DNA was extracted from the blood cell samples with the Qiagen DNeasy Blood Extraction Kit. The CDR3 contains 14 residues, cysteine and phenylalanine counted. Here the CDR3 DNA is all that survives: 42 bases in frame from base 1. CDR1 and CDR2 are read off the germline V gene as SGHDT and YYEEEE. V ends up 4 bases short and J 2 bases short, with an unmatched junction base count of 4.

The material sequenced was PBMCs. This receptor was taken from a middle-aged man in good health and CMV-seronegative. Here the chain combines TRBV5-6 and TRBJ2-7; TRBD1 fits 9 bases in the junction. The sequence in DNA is TGTGCCAGCAGCCGGGACAGGGTCCCCTACGAGCAGTACTTC. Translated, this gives CASSRDRVPYEQYF.